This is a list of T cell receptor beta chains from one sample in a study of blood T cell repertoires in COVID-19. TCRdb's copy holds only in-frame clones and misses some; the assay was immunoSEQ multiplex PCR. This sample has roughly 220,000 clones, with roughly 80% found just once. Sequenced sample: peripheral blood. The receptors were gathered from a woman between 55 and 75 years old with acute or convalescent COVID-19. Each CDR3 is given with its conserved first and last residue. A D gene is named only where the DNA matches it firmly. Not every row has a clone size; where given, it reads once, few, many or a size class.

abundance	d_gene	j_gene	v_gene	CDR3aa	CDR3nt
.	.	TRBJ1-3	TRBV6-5	CASSTGAGEFAIYF	TGTGCCAGCAGTACCGGAGCGGGGGAGTTCGCCATATATTTT
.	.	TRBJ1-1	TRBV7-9	CASSFQGNTEAFF	TGTGCCAGCAGCTTTCAGGGGAACACTGAAGCTTTCTTT
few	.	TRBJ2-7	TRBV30	CAWSVQEGYEQYF	TGTGCCTGGAGTGTACAGGAGGGCTACGAGCAGTACTTC
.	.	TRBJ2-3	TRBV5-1	CASSLVLQGRADTQYF	TGCGCCAGCAGCTTGGTCCTACAGGGTAGGGCAGATACGCAGTATTTT
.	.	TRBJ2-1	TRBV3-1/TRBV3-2	CASSPGRASYNEQFF	TGTGCCAGCAGCCCTGGCAGGGCGAGCTACAATGAGCAGTTCTTC
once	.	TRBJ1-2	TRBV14	CASSAVGYGYTF	TGTGCCAGCAGCGCGGTAGGCTATGGCTACACCTTC
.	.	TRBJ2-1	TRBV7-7	CASSLEGIGSYNEQFF	TGTGCTAGCAGCTTAGAGGGCATAGGGAGCTACAATGAGCAGTTCTTC
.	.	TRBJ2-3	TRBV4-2	CASSQVSGLTTDTQYF	TGTGCCAGCAGCCAAGTATCGGGACTCACCACAGATACGCAGTATTTT
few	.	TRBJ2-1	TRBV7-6	CASSLASRESSYNEQFF	TGTGCCAGCAGCTTAGCGTCCCGGGAAAGCTCCTACAATGAGCAGTTCTTC
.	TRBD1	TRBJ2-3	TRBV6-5	CASSYSTGVADTQYF	TGTGCCAGCAGTTACTCGACAGGGGTGGCAGATACGCAGTATTTT
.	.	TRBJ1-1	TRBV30	CAWSWPTQKNTEAFF	TGTGCCTGGAGTTGGCCCACCCAAAAGAACACTGAAGCTTTCTTT
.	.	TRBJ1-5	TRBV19	CASSEGGHQPQHF	TGTGCCAGTAGCGAGGGTGGACATCAGCCCCAGCATTTT
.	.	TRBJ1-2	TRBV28	CASRSTYGYTF	TGTGCCAGCAGATCTACCTATGGCTACACCTTC
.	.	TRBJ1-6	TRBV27	CASSYFGAQGGNSPLHF	TGTGCCAGCAGTTATTTTGGGGCACAGGGTGGCAATTCACCCCTCCACTTT
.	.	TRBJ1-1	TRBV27	CASSDRTEAFF	TGTGCCAGCAGTGACAGAACTGAAGCTTTCTTT
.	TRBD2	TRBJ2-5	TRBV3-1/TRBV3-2	CASSPPGLAAYQETQYF	TGTGCCAGCAGCCCCCCGGGACTAGCGGCGTACCAAGAGACCCAGTACTTC
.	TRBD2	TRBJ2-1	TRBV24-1	CATSDKTSGVKQFF	TGTGCCACCAGTGATAAGACTAGCGGGGTTAAGCAGTTCTTC
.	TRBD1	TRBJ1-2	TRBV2	CASSVLTGILPNYGYTF	TGTGCCAGCAGCGTATTGACAGGGATTCTCCCTAACTATGGCTACACCTTC
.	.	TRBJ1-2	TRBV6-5	CASKSRAKGDYGYTF	TGTGCCAGCAAAAGCCGGGCCAAGGGAGACTATGGCTACACCTTC
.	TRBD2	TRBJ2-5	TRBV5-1	CASSLDGTSETQYF	TGCGCCAGCAGCTTGGATGGGACTAGCGAGACCCAGTACTTC
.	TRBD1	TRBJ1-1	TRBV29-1	CSPDRGLSEAFF	TGCAGCCCTGACAGGGGTTTGTCTGAAGCTTTCTTT
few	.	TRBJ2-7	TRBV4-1	CASSQRSSRPYEQYF	TGCGCCAGCAGCCAACGTTCTAGCCGTCCCTACGAGCAGTACTTC
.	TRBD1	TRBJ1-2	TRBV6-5	CASADRVYGYTF	TGTGCCAGTGCGGACAGGGTGTATGGCTACACCTTC
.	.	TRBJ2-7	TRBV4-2	CASSRRVVGQDEQYF	TGTGCCAGCAGCCGGCGAGTAGTGGGGCAGGACGAGCAGTACTTC
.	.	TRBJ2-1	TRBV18	CASSPPGRNEQFF	TGTGCCAGCTCACCTCCAGGTCGGAATGAGCAGTTCTTC
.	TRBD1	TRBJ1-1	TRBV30	CAWSLGTANTEAFF	TGTGCCTGGAGTCTAGGGACAGCGAACACTGAAGCTTTCTTT
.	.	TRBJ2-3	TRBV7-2	CASTLGTRAWTDTQYF	TGTGCCAGCACACTTGGGACAAGGGCTTGGACAGATACGCAGTATTTT
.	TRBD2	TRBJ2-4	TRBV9	CASSASGGAGNIQYF	TGTGCCAGCAGCGCGAGCGGGGGGGCTGGAAACATTCAGTACTTC
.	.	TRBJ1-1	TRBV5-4	CASSLLADTEAFF	TGTGCCAGCAGCTTGTTGGCGGACACTGAAGCTTTCTTT
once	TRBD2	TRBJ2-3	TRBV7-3	CASSKLAGGTTDTQYF	TGTGCCAGCAGCAAACTAGCGGGGGGGACCACAGATACGCAGTATTTT
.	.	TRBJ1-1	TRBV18	CASSPGGRTVNTEAFF	TGTGCCAGCTCACCAGGGGGACGGACAGTGAACACTGAAGCTTTCTTT
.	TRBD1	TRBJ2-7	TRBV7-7	CASSSGGSEQYF	TGTGCTAGCAGTTCAGGGGGTTCCGAGCAGTACTTC
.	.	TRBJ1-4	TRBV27	CASSLSHSNEKLFF	TGTGCCAGCAGTTTATCCCACAGTAATGAAAAACTGTTTTTT
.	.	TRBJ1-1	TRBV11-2	CASSLDPGNTEAFF	TGTGCCAGCAGCTTAGATCCAGGAAACACTGAAGCTTTCTTT
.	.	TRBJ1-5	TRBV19	CASSPLGANQPQHF	TGTGCCAGCTCCCCCCTGGGAGCCAATCAGCCCCAGCATTTT
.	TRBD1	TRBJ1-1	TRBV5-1	CASSSGTGGRAFF	TGCGCCAGCAGCTCGGGGACAGGGGGTAGAGCTTTCTTT
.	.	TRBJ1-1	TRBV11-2	CASSFHRNTEAFF	TGTGCCAGCAGCTTCCACAGGAACACTGAAGCTTTCTTT
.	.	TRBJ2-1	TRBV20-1	CSASSGQGGNEQFF	TGCAGTGCTAGTTCCGGCCAGGGAGGCAATGAGCAGTTCTTC
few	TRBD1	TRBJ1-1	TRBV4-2	CASSQVPGQGHQEAFF	TGTGCCAGCAGCCAAGTCCCGGGACAGGGGCACCAAGAAGCTTTCTTT
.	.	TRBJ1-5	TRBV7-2	CASSLKGGLGPQHF	TGTGCCAGCAGCCTGAAAGGGGGATTAGGGCCCCAGCATTTT
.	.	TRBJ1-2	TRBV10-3	CAISEAQDYGYTF	TGTGCCATCAGTGAAGCACAGGACTATGGCTACACCTTC
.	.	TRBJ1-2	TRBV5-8	CASSIGRGYGYTF	TGTGCCAGCAGCATAGGCCGGGGGTATGGCTACACCTTC
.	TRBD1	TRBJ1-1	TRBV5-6	CASSLGDSRSNTEAFF	TGTGCCAGCAGCTTGGGGGACAGTAGGTCTAACACTGAAGCTTTCTTT
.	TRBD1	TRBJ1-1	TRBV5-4	CASSSRSTGITEAFF	TGTGCCAGCAGCAGTCGATCGACAGGGATTACTGAAGCTTTCTTT
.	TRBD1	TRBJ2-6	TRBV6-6	CASSHHAGTGYSGANVLTF	TGTGCCAGCAGTCACCACGCGGGGACAGGCTACTCTGGGGCCAACGTCCTGACTTTC
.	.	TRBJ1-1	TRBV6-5	CARGVTAPEAFF	TGTGCCAGAGGGGTGACAGCCCCTGAAGCTTTCTTT
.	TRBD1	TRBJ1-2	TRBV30	CAWRAGGDPYGYTF	TGTGCCTGGAGGGCAGGGGGTGATCCTTATGGCTACACCTTC
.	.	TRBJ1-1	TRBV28	CASSLVRAEAFF	TGTGCCAGCAGTTTGGTGAGAGCTGAAGCTTTCTTT
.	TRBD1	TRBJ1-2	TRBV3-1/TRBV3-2	CASSRATGGIYGYTF	TGTGCCAGCAGCCGAGCCACAGGGGGAATATATGGCTACACCTTC
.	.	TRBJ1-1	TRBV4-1	CASSQHDSMNTEAFF	TGCGCCAGCAGCCAACACGACAGTATGAACACTGAAGCTTTCTTT
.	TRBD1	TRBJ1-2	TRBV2	CASSVVTGARYTF	TGTGCCAGCAGTGTTGTGACAGGGGCTCGCTACACCTTC
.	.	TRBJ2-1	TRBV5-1	CASSLGQNPNYNEQFF	TGCGCCAGCAGCTTGGGACAGAATCCAAACTACAATGAGCAGTTCTTC